The 5 T cell receptor beta chains presented below share a single source sample, sequenced in a study of T cells in narcolepsy. Repertoires were generated with immunoSEQ multiplex PCR, while TCRdb's copy carries only in-frame clones and drops some. The data show tens of thousands of clones, with roughly 87% seen just once and 0.83% held by the top ten. Sequenced sample: CD45RA- memory CD4+ T cells from PBMCs. The receptors were sampled from a human donor with narcolepsy.

This clone came up a few times. The chain is built from TRBV6-1 and TRBJ1-2; D not certain. The germline V and J ends were trimmed by 1 base and 8 bases, with 17 bases remaining between them. Germline V CDR1 and CDR2: MNHNS, SASEGT. The CDR3 is 15 amino acids. The CDR3 DNA follows: TGTGCCAGCAGTGAAGTGTCAGGCGTAAAGGAGGGCTACACCTTC. Translating gives CASSEVSGVKEGYTF.

The CDR3 DNA sequence: TGTGCCAGCTCACCACCCGCTAACCCGTATGGCTACACCTTC. It is translated as CASSPPANPYGYTF. The rearrangement uses TRBV18 and TRBJ1-2; no clear D gene. Between the trimmed V and J ends, which lost 0 bases and 5 bases, there was a span of 10 bases. Germline CDR1 is KGHSH and CDR2 is LQKENI. CDR3 size: 14 residues.

This chain connects TRBV2 to TRBJ2-3; weak D call: TRBD1 (5 bases). The CDR3 covers 16 residues. The V gene's germline CDR1 is SNHLY and CDR2 FYNNEI. Trimming pared 5 bases from V and 6 bases from J, leaving 21 bases between. The CDR3 nucleotides read TGTGCCAGCAGTCAAGGGGTTGGTGCCCACAGGGATACGCAGTATTTT. Protein sequence: CASSQGVGAHRDTQYF.

V usage is TRBV30 and J usage is TRBJ2-2, with TRBD1 matching over 9 bases. The CDR3 spans 14 residues. The germline gives CDR1 GTSNPN, CDR2 SVGIG (reference sequence). The junction had 3 bases not matched to a gene; V was cut back by 5 bases and J by 2 bases. CDR3 DNA: TGTGCCTGGGACAGGGGGTTAAACACCGGGGAGCTGTTTTTT. It is translated as CAWDRGLNTGELFF.

The V call is TRBV5-5, the J call TRBJ1-2, with D tentatively TRBD1 (5 bases). V lost 1 base and J 8 bases, leaving 12 bases between the germline ends. Germline CDR1 is SGHKS and CDR2 is YYEKEE (reference sequence). The CDR3 has 13 residues. The CDR3 bases are TGTGCCAGCAGCTTGAGGGAGGGGCAGGGCTACACCTTC. Its translation: CASSLREGQGYTF.